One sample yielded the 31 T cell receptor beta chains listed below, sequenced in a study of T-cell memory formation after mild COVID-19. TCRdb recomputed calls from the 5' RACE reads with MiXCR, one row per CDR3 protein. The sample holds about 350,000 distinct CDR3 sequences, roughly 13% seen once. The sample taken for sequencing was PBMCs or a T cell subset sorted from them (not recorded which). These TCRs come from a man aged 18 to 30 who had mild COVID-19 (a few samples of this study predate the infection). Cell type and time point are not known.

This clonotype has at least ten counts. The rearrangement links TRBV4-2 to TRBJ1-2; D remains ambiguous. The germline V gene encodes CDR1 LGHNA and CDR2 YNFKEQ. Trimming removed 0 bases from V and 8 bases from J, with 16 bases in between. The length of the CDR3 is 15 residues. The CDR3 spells CASSQDKGAGRGYTF. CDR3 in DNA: TGTGCCAGCAGCCAAGATAAAGGTGCGGGAAGGGGCTACACCTTC.

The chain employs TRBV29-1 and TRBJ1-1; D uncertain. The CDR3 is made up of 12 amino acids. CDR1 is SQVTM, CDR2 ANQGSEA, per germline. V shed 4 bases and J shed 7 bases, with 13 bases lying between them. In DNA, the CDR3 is TGCAGCGTTGCGGCAGGCCCGGTTGAAGCTTTCTTT. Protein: CSVAAGPVEAFF.

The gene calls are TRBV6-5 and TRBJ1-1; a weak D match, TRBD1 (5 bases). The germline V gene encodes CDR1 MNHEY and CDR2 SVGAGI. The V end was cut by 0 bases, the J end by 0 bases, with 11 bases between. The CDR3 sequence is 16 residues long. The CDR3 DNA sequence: TGTGCCAGCAGTTACTCCGGCCCAGGGTTGAACACTGAAGCTTTCTTT. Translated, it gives CASSYSGPGLNTEAFF.

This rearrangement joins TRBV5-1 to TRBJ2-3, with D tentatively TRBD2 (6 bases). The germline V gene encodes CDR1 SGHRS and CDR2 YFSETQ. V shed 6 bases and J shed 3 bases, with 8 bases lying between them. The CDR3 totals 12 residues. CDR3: CASKEGTDTQYF. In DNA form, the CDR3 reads TGCGCCAGCAAGGAGGGGACAGATACGCAGTATTTT. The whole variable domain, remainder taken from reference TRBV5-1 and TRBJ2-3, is KAGVTQTPRYLIKTRGQQVTLSCSPISGHRSVSWYQQTPGQGLQFLFEYFSETQRNKGNFPGRFSGRQFSNSRSEMNVSTLELGDSALYLCASKEGTDTQYFGPGTRLTVL.

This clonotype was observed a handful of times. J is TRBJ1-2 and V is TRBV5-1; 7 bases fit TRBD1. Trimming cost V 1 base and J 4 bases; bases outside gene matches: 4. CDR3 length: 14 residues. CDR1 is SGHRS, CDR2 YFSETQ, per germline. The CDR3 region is CASSLYRGSYGYTF. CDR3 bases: TGCGCCAGCAGCTTGTACAGGGGATCCTATGGCTACACCTTC.

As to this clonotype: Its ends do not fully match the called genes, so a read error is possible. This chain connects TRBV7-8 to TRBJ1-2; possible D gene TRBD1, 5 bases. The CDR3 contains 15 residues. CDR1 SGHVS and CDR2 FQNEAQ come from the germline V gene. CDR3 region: CASTLLQGPSYGYTF. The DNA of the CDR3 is TGTGCCAGCACCTTACTCCAGGGCCCCTCCTATGGCTACACCTTC. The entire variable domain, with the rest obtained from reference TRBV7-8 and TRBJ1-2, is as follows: GAGVSQSPRYKVAKRGQDVALRCDPISGHVSLFWYQQALGQGPEFLTYFQNEAQLDKSGLPSDRFFAERPEGSVSTLKIQRTQQEDSAVYLCASTLLQGPSYGYTFGSGTRLTVV.

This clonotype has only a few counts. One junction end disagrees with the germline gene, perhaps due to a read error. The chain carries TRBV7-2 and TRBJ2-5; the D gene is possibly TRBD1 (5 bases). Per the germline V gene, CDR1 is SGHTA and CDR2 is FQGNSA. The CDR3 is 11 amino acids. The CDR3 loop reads CASSLGQLQHF. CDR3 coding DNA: TGTGCCAGCAGCTTAGGACAGCTCCAGCACTTC.

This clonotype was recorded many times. The CDR3 DNA sequence: TGTGCCAGCAGCCGGACAGGGTCTCACTATGGCTACACCTTC. This codes for CASSRTGSHYGYTF. This chain joins TRBV6-5 and TRBJ1-2; 8 nucleotides match TRBD1. Germline V lookup: CDR1 MNHEY, CDR2 SVGAGI. The CDR3 sequence is 14 residues long. V was pared by 6 bases and J by 3 bases, with 6 bases of the junction left unmatched.

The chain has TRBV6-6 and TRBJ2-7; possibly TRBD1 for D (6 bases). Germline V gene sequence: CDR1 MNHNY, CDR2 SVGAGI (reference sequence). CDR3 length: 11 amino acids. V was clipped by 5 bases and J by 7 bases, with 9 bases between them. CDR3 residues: CASSTGLEQYV. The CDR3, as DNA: TGTGCCAGCAGTACAGGGTTAGAGCAGTACGTC.

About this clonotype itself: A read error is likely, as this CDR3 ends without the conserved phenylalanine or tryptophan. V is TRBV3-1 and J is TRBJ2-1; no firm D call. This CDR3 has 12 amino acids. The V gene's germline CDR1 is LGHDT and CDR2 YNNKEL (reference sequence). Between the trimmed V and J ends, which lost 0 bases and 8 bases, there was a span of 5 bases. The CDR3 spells CASSQESDEQFS. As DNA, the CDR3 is TGTGCCAGCAGCCAAGAAAGCGATGAGCAGTTCTCC.

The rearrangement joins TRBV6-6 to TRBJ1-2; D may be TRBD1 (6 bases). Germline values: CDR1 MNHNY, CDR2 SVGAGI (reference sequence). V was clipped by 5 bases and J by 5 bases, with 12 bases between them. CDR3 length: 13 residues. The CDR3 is CASSGQLLYGYTF. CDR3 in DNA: TGTGCCAGCAGTGGACAGTTACTTTATGGCTACACCTTC.

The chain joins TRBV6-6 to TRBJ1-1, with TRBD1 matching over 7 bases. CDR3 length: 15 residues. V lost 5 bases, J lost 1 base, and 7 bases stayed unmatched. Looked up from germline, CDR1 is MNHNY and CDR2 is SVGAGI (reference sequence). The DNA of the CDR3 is TGTGCCAGCAGTCAATCGGGACAGCCGAACACTGAAGCTTTCTTT. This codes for CASSQSGQPNTEAFF.

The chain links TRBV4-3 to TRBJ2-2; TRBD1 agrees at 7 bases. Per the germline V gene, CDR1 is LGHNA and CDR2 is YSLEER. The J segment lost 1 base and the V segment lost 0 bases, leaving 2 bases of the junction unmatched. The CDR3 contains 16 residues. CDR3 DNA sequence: TGCGCCAGCAGCCAAGACGGGACAGTGAACACCGGGGAGCTGTTTTTT. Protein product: CASSQDGTVNTGELFF.

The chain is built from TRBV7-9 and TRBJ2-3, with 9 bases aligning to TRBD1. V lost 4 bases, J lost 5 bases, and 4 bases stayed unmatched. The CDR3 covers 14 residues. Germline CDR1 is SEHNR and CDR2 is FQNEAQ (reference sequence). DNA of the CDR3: TGTGCCAGCAGCTACGACAGGGGGAGAGATACGCAGTATTTT. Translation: CASSYDRGRDTQYF.

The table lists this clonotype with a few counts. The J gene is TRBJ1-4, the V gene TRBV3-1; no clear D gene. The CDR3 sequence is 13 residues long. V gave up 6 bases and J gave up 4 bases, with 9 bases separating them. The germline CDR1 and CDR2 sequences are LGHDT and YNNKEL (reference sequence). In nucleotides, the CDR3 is TGTGCCAGCAGTGTTAATCGTAATGAAAAACTGTTTTTT. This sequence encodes CASSVNRNEKLFF. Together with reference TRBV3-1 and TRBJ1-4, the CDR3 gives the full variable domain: DTAVSQTPKYLVTQMGNDKSIKCEQNLGHDTMYWYKQDSKKFLKIMFSYNNKELIINETVPNRFSPKSPDKAHLNLHINSLELGDSAVYFCASSVNRNEKLFFGSGTQLSVL.

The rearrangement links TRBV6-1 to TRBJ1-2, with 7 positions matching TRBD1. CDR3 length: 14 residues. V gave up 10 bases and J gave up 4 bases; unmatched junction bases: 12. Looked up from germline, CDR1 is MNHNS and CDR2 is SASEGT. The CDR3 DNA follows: TGTGCCACCGGACAGGTGGGGGTTACCTATGGCTACACCTTC. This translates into CATGQVGVTYGYTF.

This CDR3 reads CASSLSSGGIEAFF. The CDR3, as DNA: TGTGCCAGCAGCTTATCAAGCGGGGGGATTGAAGCTTTCTTT. The chain is built from TRBV11-1 and TRBJ1-1, with D possibly TRBD1 on 5 matching bases. Deletions cut 2 bases from V and 7 bases from J, with 14 bases between. This CDR3 has 14 amino acids. CDR1 is SGHAT, CDR2 FQDESV, per germline (reference sequence).

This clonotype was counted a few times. CDR3 sequence reads: CASSLVGGGADSGELFF. Written as DNA, the CDR3 is TGTGCCAGCAGCCTGGTGGGCGGGGGGGCCGATTCCGGGGAGCTGTTTTTT. The V call is TRBV5-4, the J call TRBJ2-2; 9 nucleotides line up with TRBD2. The V segment lost 4 bases and the J segment 6 bases; nucleotides outside the gene matches: 13. The CDR3 has 17 amino acids. The germline CDR1 and CDR2 sequences are SGHNT and YYREEE (reference sequence).

The CDR3 reads CASSEWKAMQYF. CDR3 bases: TGTGCCAGCAGTGAATGGAAGGCGATGCAGTACTTC. The chain combines TRBV6-1 with TRBJ2-7; D gene uncertain. Germline CDR1 MNHNS, CDR2 SASEGT. Trimming removed 2 bases from V and 9 bases from J, with 11 bases in between. This CDR3 comprises 12 residues.

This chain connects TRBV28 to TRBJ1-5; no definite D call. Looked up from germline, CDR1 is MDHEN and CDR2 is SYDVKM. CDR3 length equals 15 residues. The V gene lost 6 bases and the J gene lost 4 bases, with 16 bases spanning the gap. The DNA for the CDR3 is TGTGCCAGCAGCCCCTTCCGCGGAGAAAATCAGCCCCAGCATTTT. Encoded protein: CASSPFRGENQPQHF.

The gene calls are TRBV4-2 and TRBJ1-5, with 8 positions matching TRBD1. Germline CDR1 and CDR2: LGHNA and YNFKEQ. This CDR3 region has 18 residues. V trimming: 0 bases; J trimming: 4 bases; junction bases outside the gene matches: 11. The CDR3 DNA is TGTGCCAGCAGCCAAGACCCCGGCGGGGACAGGCTGAATCAGCCCCAGCATTTT. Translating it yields CASSQDPGGDRLNQPQHF.

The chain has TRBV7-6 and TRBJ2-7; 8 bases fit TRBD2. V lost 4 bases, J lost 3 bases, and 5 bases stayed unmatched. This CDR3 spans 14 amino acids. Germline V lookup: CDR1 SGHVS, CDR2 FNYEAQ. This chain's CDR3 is CASSSGRGGYEQYF. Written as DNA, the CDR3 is TGTGCCAGCAGCTCCGGGAGGGGAGGCTACGAGCAGTACTTC.

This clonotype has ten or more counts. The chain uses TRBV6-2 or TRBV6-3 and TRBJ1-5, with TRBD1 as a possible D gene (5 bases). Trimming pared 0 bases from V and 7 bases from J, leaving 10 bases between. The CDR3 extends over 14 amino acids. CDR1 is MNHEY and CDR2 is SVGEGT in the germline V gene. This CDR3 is CASSYSGGNQPQHF. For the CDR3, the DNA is TGTGCCAGCAGTTACTCGGGGGGTAACCAGCCCCAGCATTTT.

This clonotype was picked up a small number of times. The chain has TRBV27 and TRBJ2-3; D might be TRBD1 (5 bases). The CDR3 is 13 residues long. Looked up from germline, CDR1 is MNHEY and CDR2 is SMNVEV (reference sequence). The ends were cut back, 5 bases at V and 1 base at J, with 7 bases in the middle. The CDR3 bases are TGTGCCAGCAGTATACAGGGCACAGATACGCAGTATTTT. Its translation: CASSIQGTDTQYF.

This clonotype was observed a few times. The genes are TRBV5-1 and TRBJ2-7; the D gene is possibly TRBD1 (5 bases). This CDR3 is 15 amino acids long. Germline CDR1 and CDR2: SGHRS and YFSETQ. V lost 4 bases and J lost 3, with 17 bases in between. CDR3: CASSGAASSIYEQYF. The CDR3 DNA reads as TGCGCCAGCAGCGGGGCAGCAAGCTCAATCTACGAGCAGTACTTC.

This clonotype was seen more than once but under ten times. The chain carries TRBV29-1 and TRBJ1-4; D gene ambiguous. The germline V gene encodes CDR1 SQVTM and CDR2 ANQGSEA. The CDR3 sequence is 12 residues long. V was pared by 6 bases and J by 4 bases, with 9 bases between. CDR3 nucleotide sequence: TGCAGCGTCGCGTTTTATAATGAAAAACTGTTTTTT. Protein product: CSVAFYNEKLFF.

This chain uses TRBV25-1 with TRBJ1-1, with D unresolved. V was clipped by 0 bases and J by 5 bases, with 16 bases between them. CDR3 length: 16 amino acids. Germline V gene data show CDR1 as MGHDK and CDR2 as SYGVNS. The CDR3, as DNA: TGTGCCAGCAGTGAATATCCCCGATCAAGCAGGACTGAAGCTTTCTTT. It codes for CASSEYPRSSRTEAFF.

The CDR3 here is CASSSAGAATNEKLFF. DNA for the CDR3: TGTGCCAGCAGCTCTGCAGGGGCGGCAACTAATGAAAAACTGTTTTTT. This rearrangement joins TRBV7-9 to TRBJ1-4; D is perhaps TRBD1 (6 bases). V was clipped by 4 bases and J by 0 bases, with 12 bases between them. CDR3 length: 16 amino acids. Germline-derived CDR1 and CDR2 are SEHNR and FQNEAQ (reference sequence).

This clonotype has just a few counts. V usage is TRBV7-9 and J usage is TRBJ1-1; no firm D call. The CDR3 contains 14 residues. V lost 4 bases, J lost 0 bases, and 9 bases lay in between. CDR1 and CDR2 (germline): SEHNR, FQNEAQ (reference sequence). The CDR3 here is CASSSGSVNTEAFF. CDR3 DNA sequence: TGTGCCAGCAGCTCTGGTAGTGTGAACACTGAAGCTTTCTTT. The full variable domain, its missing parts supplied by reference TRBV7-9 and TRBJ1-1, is DTGVSQNPRHKITKRGQNVTFRCDPISEHNRLYWYRQTLGQGPEFLTYFQNEAQLEKSRLLSDRFSAERPKGSFSTLEIQRTEQGDSAMYLCASSSGSVNTEAFFGQGTRLTVV.

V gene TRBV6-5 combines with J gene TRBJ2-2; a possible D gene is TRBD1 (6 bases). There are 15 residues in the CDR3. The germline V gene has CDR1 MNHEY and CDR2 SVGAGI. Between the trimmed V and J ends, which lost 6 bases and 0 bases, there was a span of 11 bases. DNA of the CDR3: TGTGCCAGCAGAACAGGGTTCGCGAACACCGGGGAGCTGTTTTTT. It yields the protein CASRTGFANTGELFF.

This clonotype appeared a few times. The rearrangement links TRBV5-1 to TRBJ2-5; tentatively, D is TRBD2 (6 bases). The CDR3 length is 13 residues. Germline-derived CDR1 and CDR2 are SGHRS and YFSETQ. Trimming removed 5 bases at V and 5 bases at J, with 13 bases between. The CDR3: CASRQGRWETQYF. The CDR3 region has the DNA TGCGCCAGCAGACAAGGGAGGTGGGAGACCCAGTACTTC.